The present T cell receptor (beta chain) was sequenced within a study of cytomegalovirus exposure and HLA in healthy donors. With respect to this clone: Its antigen is as yet unknown.

CDR3 size: 12 residues. Germline assignment: CDR1 SQVTM and CDR2 ANQGSEA. The V end was cut by 4 bases, the J end by 1 base, with 6 bases between. Regarding donors, all were healthy bone marrow donors. Both 60 Vbeta primers and 13 Jbeta primers went into the PCR. In the authors' workflow: The authors later counted about 80 million unique TCR beta chains, 9 million to 12 million of them shared. Some clones are missing from TCRdb's copy, which holds only in-frame ones; the method was immunoSEQ multiplex PCR. V and J calls and clone size are given by that table; D and trimming were obtained from the DNA. The sample has 81,000 or so clones, about 80% seen once. Findings of the study overall: Exclusion as indistinguishable affected some V segments, including TRBV6-2 and TRBV6-3. Most CMV-associated TCR beta chains were later found to appear HLA-restricted.

Source material: PBMCs. V is TRBV29-1 and J is TRBJ2-3; D perhaps matches TRBD1 (6 bases). The clonotype originates from a man aged 50 to 59 in good health and CMV-seropositive. The CDR3 nucleotides are TGCAGCGTTGGGACAGGCACAGATACGCAGTATTTT. Amino acid sequence: CSVGTGTDTQYF.